This TCR beta chain was observed in a study of blood T cell repertoires in COVID-19. Study-level background: Acute and convalescent COVID-19 specimens originated in the United States, Italy and Spain.

This clone has just a few counts. Distinct nucleotide sequences in the sample also encode this CDR3. CDR1 is SGHVS and CDR2 is FNYEAQ in the germline V gene. V lost 1 base and J lost 8; bases outside the gene matches: 9. This CDR3 is built from 16 residues. TCRdb keeps only in-frame clones here, not all; method: immunoSEQ multiplex PCR. The sample has roughly 120,000 clones; 86% are singletons. The sequence derives from a man between 65 and 79 years old who had recovered from COVID-19. Sequenced sample: peripheral blood. The chain couples TRBV7-6 to TRBJ2-1, with 9 bases aligning to TRBD2. The CDR3 bases are TGTGCCAGCAGCTTAGGGGGCGGGAGGGCCCTCGATGAGCAGTTCTTC. Amino acid sequence: CASSLGGGRALDEQFF.